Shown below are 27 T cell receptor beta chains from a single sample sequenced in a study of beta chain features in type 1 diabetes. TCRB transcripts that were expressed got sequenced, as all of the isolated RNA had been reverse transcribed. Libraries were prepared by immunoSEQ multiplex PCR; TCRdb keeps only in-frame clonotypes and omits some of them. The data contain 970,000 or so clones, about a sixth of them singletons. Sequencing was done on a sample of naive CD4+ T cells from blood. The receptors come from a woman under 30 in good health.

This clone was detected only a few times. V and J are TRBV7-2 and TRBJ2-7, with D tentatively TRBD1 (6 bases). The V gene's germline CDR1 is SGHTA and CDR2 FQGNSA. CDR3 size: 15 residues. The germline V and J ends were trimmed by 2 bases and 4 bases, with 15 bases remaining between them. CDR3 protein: CASSLTTGIEYEQYF. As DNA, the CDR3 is TGTGCCAGCAGCTTAACTACAGGGATCGAGTACGAGCAGTACTTC.

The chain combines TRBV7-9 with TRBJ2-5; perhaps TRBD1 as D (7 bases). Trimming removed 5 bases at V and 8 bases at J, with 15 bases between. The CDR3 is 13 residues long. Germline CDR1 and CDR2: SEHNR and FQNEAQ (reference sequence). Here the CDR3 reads CASSAQGGGTQYF. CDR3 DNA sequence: TGTGCCAGCAGCGCCCAGGGGGGTGGAACCCAGTACTTC.

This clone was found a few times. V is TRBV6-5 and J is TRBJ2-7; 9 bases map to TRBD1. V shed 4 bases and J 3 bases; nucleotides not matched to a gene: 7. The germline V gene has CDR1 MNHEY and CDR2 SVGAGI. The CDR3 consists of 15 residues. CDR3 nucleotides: TGTGCCAGCAGTTCCTCGGGACAGGGCTTCTACGAGCAGTACTTC. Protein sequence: CASSSSGQGFYEQYF.

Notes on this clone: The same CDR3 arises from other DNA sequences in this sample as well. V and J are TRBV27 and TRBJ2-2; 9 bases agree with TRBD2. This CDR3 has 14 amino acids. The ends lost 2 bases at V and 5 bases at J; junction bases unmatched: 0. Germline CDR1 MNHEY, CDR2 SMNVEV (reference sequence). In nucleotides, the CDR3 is TGTGCCAGCAGTTTAGCGGGAGGGACCGGGGAGCTGTTTTTT. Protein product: CASSLAGGTGELFF.

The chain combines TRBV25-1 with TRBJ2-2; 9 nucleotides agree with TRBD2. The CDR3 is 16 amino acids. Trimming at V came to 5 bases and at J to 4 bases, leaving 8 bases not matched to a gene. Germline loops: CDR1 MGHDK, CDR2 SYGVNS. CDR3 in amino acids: CASSLGTSLFTGELFF. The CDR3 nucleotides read TGTGCCAGCAGTCTCGGGACTAGCCTTTTCACCGGGGAGCTGTTTTTT.

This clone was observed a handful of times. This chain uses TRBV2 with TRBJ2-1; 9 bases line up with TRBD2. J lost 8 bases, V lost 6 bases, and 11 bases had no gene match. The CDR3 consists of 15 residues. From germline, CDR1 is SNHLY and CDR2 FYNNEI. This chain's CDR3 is CASRDSGSWLDEQFF. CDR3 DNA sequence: TGTGCCAGCAGGGATAGCGGGAGTTGGTTGGATGAGCAGTTCTTC.

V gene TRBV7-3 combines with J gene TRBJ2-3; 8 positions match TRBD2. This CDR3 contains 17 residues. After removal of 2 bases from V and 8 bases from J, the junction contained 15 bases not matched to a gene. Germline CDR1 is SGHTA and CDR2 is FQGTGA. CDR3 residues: CASSLRQGPGGPGTQYF. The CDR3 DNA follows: TGTGCCAGCAGCTTACGCCAAGGACCGGGAGGGCCAGGTACGCAGTATTTT.

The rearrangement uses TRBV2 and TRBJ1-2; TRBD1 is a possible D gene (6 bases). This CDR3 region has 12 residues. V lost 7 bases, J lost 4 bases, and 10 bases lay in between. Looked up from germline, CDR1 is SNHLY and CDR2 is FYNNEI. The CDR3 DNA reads TGTGCCAGCAAGGGGGGGACCTATGGCTACACCTTC. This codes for CASKGGTYGYTF.

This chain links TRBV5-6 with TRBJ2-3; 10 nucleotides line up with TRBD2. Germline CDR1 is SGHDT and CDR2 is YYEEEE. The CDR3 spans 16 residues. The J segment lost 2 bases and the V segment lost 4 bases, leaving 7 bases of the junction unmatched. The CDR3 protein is CASSRTSGTFTDTQYF. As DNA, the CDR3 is TGTGCCAGCAGCCGGACTAGCGGTACTTTCACAGATACGCAGTATTTT. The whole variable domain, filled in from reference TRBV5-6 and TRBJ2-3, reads DAGVTQSPTHLIKTRGQQVTLRCSPKSGHDTVSWYQQALGQGPQFIFQYYEEEERQRGNFPDRFSGHQFPNYSSELNVNALLLGDSALYLCASSRTSGTFTDTQYFGPGTRLTVL.

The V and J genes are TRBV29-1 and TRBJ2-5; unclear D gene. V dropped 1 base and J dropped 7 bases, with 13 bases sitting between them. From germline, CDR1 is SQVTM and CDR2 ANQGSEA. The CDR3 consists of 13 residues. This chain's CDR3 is CSVEGKSPRTQYF. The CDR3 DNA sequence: TGCAGCGTTGAAGGCAAATCCCCGCGGACCCAGTACTTC.

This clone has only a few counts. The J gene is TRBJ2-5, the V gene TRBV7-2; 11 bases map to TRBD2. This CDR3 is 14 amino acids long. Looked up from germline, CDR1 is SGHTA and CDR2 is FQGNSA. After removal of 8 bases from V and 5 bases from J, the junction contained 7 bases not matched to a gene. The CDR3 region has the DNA TGTGCCAGCTCCCTGAGACTAGCGGGGGAGACCCAGTACTTC. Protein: CASSLRLAGETQYF.

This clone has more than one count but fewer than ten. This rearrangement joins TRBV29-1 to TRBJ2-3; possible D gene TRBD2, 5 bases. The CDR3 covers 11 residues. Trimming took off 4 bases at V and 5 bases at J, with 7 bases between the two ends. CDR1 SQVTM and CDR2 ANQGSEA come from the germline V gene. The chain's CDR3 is CSVAEGDTQYF. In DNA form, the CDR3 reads TGCAGCGTTGCTGAGGGAGATACGCAGTATTTT.

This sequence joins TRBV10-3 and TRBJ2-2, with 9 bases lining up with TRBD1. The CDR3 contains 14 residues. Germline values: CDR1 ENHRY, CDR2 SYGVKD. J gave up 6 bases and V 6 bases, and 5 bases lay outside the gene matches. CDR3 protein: CAISWDRASGELFF. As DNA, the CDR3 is TGTGCCATCAGCTGGGACAGGGCGTCCGGGGAGCTGTTTTTT.

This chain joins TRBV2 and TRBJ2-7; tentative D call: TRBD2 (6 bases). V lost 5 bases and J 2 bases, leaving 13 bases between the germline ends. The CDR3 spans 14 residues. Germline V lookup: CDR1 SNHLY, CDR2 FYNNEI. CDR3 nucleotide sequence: TGTGCCAGCAGTCGGGACTGGGAGGCCTACGAGCAGTACTTC. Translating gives CASSRDWEAYEQYF.

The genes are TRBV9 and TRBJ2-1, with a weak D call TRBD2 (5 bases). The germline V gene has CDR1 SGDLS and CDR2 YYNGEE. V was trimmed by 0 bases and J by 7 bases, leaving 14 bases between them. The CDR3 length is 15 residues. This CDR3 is CASSVGLDSSNEQFF. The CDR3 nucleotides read TGTGCCAGCAGCGTAGGGTTGGACTCATCTAATGAGCAGTTCTTC. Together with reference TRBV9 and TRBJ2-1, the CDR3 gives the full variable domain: DSGVTQTPKHLITATGQRVTLRCSPRSGDLSVYWYQQSLDQGLQFLIQYYNGEERAKGNILERFSAQQFPDLHSELNLSSLELGDSALYFCASSVGLDSSNEQFFGPGTRLTVL.

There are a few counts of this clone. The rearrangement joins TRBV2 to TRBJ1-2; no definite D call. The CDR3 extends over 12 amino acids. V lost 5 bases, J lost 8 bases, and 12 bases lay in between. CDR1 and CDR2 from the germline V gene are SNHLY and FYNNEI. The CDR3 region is CASSLVYGGYTF. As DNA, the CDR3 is TGTGCCAGCAGTTTAGTCTACGGAGGCTACACCTTC.

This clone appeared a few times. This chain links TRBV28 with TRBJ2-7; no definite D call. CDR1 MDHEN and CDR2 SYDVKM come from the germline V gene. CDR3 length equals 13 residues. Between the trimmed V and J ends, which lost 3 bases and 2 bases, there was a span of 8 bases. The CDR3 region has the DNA TGTGCCAGCAGTTTGAGACACACCTACGAGCAGTACTTC. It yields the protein CASSLRHTYEQYF.

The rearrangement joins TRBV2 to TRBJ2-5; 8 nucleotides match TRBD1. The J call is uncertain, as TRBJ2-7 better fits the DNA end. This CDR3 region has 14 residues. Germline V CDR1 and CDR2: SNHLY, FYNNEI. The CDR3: CASSLGTGLREQYF. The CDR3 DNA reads TGTGCCAGCAGTCTTGGGACAGGTTTGCGCGAGCAGTACTTC.

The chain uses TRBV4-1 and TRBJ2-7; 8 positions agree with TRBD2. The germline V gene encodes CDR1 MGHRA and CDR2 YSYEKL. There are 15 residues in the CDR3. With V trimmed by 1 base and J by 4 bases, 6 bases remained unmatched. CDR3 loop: CASSQVGSGSYEQYF. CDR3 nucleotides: TGCGCCAGCAGCCAAGTGGGCAGCGGGAGTTACGAGCAGTACTTC.

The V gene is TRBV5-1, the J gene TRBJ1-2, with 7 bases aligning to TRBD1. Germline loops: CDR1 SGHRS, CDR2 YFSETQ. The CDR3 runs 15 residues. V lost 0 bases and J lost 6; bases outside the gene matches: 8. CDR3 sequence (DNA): TGCGCCAGCAGCTTGGCCACGACAGGGAGGGATGGCTACACCTTC. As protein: CASSLATTGRDGYTF.

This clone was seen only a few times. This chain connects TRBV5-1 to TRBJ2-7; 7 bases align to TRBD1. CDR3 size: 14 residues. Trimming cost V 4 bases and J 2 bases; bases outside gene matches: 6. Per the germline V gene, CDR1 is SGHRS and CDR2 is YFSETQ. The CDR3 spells CASSTRTGAYEQYF. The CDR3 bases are TGCGCCAGCAGCACCCGGACAGGAGCCTACGAGCAGTACTTC.

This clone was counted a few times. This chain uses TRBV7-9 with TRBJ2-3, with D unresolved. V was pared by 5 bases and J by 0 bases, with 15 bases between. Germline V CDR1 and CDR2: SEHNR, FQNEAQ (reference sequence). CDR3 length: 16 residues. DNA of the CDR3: TGTGCCAGCAGCGCCCACAAAGACCTCAGCACAGATACGCAGTATTTT. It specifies CASSAHKDLSTDTQYF.

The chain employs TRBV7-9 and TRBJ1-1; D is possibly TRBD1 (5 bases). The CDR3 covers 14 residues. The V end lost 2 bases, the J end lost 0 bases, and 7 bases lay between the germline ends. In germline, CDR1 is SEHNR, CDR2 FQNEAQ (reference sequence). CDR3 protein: CASSLRQMNTEAFF. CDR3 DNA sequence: TGTGCCAGCAGCTTAAGACAGATGAACACTGAAGCTTTCTTT.

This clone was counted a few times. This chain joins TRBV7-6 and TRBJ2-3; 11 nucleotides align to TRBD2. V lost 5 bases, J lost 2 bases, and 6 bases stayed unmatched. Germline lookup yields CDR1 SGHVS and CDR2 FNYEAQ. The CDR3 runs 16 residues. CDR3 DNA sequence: TGTGCCAGCAGCCAGCGGACTAGCGGGCACACAGATACGCAGTATTTT. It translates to CASSQRTSGHTDTQYF.

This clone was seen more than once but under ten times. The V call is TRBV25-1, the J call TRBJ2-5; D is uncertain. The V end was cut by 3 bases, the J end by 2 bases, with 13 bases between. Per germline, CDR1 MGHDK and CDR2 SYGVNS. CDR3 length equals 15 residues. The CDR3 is CASSEGTITQETQYF. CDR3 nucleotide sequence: TGTGCCAGCAGTGAGGGCACAATAACACAAGAGACCCAGTACTTC.

The chain's CDR3 is CASSLRDYQTDTQYF. The CDR3 DNA follows: TGTGCCAGTAGCCTAAGGGACTATCAGACAGATACGCAGTATTTT. This chain connects TRBV19 to TRBJ2-3; the match to TRBD2 covers 7 bases. The CDR3 is 15 amino acids. Germline CDR1 and CDR2: LNHDA and SQIVND (reference sequence). J was trimmed by 3 bases and V by 6 bases; bases with no gene match: 9.

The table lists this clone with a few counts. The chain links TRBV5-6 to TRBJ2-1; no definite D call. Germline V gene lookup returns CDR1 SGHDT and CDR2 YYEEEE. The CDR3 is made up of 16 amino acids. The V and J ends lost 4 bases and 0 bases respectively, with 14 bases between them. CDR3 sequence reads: CASSNKERSSYNEQFF. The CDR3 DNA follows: TGTGCCAGCAGCAACAAAGAAAGAAGCTCCTACAATGAGCAGTTCTTC.